Sequencing of this T cell receptor beta chain was carried out in a study of blood T cell repertoires in COVID-19. Overall study: The United States, Italy and Spain supplied acute and convalescent COVID-19 samples. Nucleic acid was either cDNA or gDNA, and it came from T cells, B-cell-depleted T cells, or PBMCs.

Clones were sequenced by immunoSEQ multiplex PCR, and TCRdb holds only the in-frame ones, with some missing. The sample lists around 130,000 clones, more than 80% occurring once. Sequenced input: peripheral blood. The TCR was taken from a human donor in a cohort sampled during active COVID-19.

CDR3 sequence (DNA): TGTGCCAGCAGCTTAATGGGACAGGGGGTTAGAGGCTACACCTTC. Protein sequence: CASSLMGQGVRGYTF. The chain has TRBV7-8 and TRBJ1-2; TRBD1 agrees at 11 bases. The germline V gene has CDR1 SGHVS and CDR2 FQNEAQ. The CDR3 sequence is 15 residues long. The V segment lost 2 bases and the J segment 8 bases; nucleotides outside the gene matches: 7.